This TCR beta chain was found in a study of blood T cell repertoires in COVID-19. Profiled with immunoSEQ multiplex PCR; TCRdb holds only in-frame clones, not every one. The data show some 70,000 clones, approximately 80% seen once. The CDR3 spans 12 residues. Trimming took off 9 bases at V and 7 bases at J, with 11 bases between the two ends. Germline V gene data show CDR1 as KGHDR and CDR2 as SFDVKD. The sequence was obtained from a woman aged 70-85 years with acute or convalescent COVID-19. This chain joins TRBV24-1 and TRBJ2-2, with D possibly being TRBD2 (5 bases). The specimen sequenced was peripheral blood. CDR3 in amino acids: CATEGSNGELFF. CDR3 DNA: TGTGCCACCGAGGGTTCGAACGGGGAGCTGTTTTTT.